These 25 T cell receptor beta chains were all obtained from the same sample, sequenced in a study of blood T cell repertoires in COVID-19. TCRdb's table, derived via immunoSEQ multiplex PCR, lists solely in-frame clones and lacks some. The sample carries approximately 45,000 clones, 85% to 90% recorded once. Sequenced sample: peripheral blood. These receptors were obtained from a human donor in a cohort sampled during active COVID-19.

This chain connects TRBV28 to TRBJ2-7; 7 bases fit TRBD1. This CDR3 has 14 residues. Trimming removed 5 bases from V and 7 bases from J; junction bases left unmatched: 11. Germline lookup yields CDR1 MDHEN and CDR2 SYDVKM. The CDR3 protein is CASSRDRRLIEQYF. The DNA of the CDR3 is TGTGCCAGCAGTCGGGACAGACGTTTAATTGAGCAGTACTTC.

The chain combines TRBV6-1 with TRBJ2-2, with 10 bases lining up with TRBD2. Germline V gene data show CDR1 as MNHNS and CDR2 as SASEGT. V dropped 4 bases and J dropped 4; count of bases not matched to a gene: 6. The CDR3 sequence is 16 residues long. The CDR3 coding sequence is TGTGCCAGCAGTGGCGGGACTAGCGAAGGCACCGGGGAGCTGTTTTTT. Its translation: CASSGGTSEGTGELFF.

The chain is built from TRBV30 and TRBJ2-3; D gene ambiguous. The CDR3 runs to 14 residues. The germline V gene encodes CDR1 GTSNPN and CDR2 SVGIG (reference sequence). Trimming shortened V by 0 bases and J by 0 bases, and 7 bases separated the two germline ends. CDR3 sequence: CAWSVLSSTDTQYF. The CDR3 DNA follows: TGTGCCTGGAGTGTACTGTCTAGCACAGATACGCAGTATTTT.

Concerning this clone itself: The sample has other DNA sequences that encode this CDR3 too. The gene calls are TRBV5-6 and TRBJ2-5; D uncertain. The CDR3 has 13 amino acids. V gave up 2 bases and J gave up 0 bases, with 5 bases separating them. Germline assignment: CDR1 SGHDT and CDR2 YYEEEE. The DNA of the CDR3 is TGTGCCAGCAGCTTCAGGTACCAAGAGACCCAGTACTTC. Encoded protein: CASSFRYQETQYF.

This clone was detected only once. The V and J genes are TRBV4-1 and TRBJ2-1; D gene unclear. V was clipped by 1 base and J by 0 bases, with 7 bases between them. The CDR3 loop spans 15 amino acids. Germline V gene lookup returns CDR1 MGHRA and CDR2 YSYEKL. The CDR3 reads CASSQGLVSYNEQFF. The CDR3 bases are TGCGCCAGCAGCCAAGGACTCGTCTCCTACAATGAGCAGTTCTTC.

This sequence joins TRBV5-1 and TRBJ2-7, with no clear D. CDR3 length equals 14 residues. In germline, CDR1 is SGHRS, CDR2 YFSETQ. V dropped 0 bases and J dropped 0 bases, with 7 bases sitting between them. CDR3 residues: CASSLDTSSYEQYF. CDR3 sequence (DNA): TGCGCCAGCAGCTTGGATACAAGCTCCTACGAGCAGTACTTC.

The V call is TRBV15, the J call TRBJ2-3; no clear D. The CDR3 is 13 amino acids. Trimming removed 2 bases from V and 2 bases from J, with 5 bases in between. Germline V gene data show CDR1 as LNHNV and CDR2 as YYDKDF (reference sequence). The CDR3 region has the DNA TGTGCCACCAGCAGACCCCACACAGATACGCAGTATTTT. Translating it yields CATSRPHTDTQYF.

The V call is TRBV7-9, the J call TRBJ2-4; no definite D call. V was trimmed by 7 bases and J by 0 bases, leaving 13 bases between them. Germline lookup yields CDR1 SEHNR and CDR2 FQNEAQ (reference sequence). This CDR3 region has 15 residues. CDR3 coding DNA: TGTGCCAGCAACCCAGCCGGAGTAGCCAAAAACATTCAGTACTTC. It yields the protein CASNPAGVAKNIQYF. The complete variable domain, with remaining parts taken from reference TRBV7-9 and TRBJ2-4, reads DTGVSQNPRHKITKRGQNVTFRCDPISEHNRLYWYRQTLGQGPEFLTYFQNEAQLEKSRLLSDRFSAERPKGSFSTLEIQRTEQGDSAMYLCASNPAGVAKNIQYFGAGTRLSVL.

The chain links TRBV19 to TRBJ2-5, with D perhaps matching TRBD1 (6 bases). V lost 4 bases, J lost 4 bases, and 10 bases lay in between. The germline V gene has CDR1 LNHDA and CDR2 SQIVND (reference sequence). The CDR3 runs to 13 residues. The CDR3 nucleotides read TGTGCCAGTAGTAATGACAGGTCAGAGACCCAGTACTTC. Its protein product is CASSNDRSETQYF.

V usage is TRBV5-6 and J usage is TRBJ2-5, with 9 bases lining up with TRBD1. The CDR3 has 14 residues. The V and J ends lost 5 bases and 7 bases, in that order; junction bases with no gene match: 9. Germline V lookup: CDR1 SGHDT, CDR2 YYEEEE. The CDR3 DNA reads as TGTGCCAGCAGTCGACAGGGGGAAAGGGTGACCCAGTACTTC. This gives the protein CASSRQGERVTQYF.

This clone is a singleton in its sample. The rearrangement links TRBV9 to TRBJ2-3; the match to TRBD1 covers 10 bases. V was clipped by 4 bases and J by 2 bases; unmatched bases: 7. The germline CDR1 and CDR2 sequences are SGDLS and YYNGEE. The CDR3 runs 16 residues. CDR3 DNA sequence: TGTGCCAGCAGCTTGCGACAGGGGGCAAACACAGATACGCAGTATTTT. Encoded protein: CASSLRQGANTDTQYF.

This chain uses TRBV2 with TRBJ1-1; D is unresolved. This CDR3 contains 14 residues. The V gene lost 4 bases and the J gene lost 1 base, with 10 bases spanning the gap. Germline V gene sequence: CDR1 SNHLY, CDR2 FYNNEI. CDR3 bases: TGTGCCAGCAGTGCGTCGTGGAGGAACACTGAAGCTTTCTTT. Protein: CASSASWRNTEAFF.

The J gene is TRBJ2-7, the V gene TRBV7-2; 7 positions match TRBD1. V lost 6 bases to trimming and J lost 7 bases; unmatched junction nucleotides: 9. This CDR3 has 13 residues. CDR1 and CDR2 (germline): SGHTA, FQGNSA. In DNA form, the CDR3 reads TGTGCCAGCAGTTCCGACAGGGTAGGGGAGCAGTACTTC. It yields the protein CASSSDRVGEQYF.

V gene TRBV6-5 combines with J gene TRBJ2-3; 10 nucleotides agree with TRBD1. This CDR3 comprises 14 residues. The V gene's germline CDR1 is MNHEY and CDR2 SVGAGI. The junction had 4 bases not matched to a gene; V was cut back by 7 bases and J by 3 bases. CDR3 in DNA: TGTGCCAGCATTAGGGACAGGGGAACAGATACGCAGTATTTT. This sequence encodes CASIRDRGTDTQYF.

The sample holds one count of this clone. The chain recombines TRBV2 with TRBJ2-7, with D uncertain. Germline loops: CDR1 SNHLY, CDR2 FYNNEI. The CDR3 consists of 11 residues. Trimming took 6 bases from V and 0 from J, leaving 3 bases between them. CDR3 in amino acids: CASRASYEQYF. The DNA of the CDR3 is TGTGCCAGCAGGGCCTCCTACGAGCAGTACTTC.

The chain employs TRBV29-1 and TRBJ2-3, with 14 nucleotides matching TRBD2. CDR1 SQVTM and CDR2 ANQGSEA come from the germline V gene. This CDR3 contains 17 residues. Trimming took 4 bases from V and 6 from J; bases not matched to a gene: 12. CDR3 region: CSVVGTSGRMSFDTQYF. CDR3 DNA: TGCAGCGTTGTAGGGACTAGCGGGAGAATGAGTTTTGATACGCAGTATTTT.

This clone was recorded a few times. The chain recombines TRBV10-3 with TRBJ2-7; tentatively, D is TRBD1 (5 bases). V shed 6 bases and J shed 2 bases, with 14 bases lying between them. This CDR3 has 14 amino acids. The germline gives CDR1 ENHRY, CDR2 SYGVKD. For the CDR3, the DNA is TGTGCCATCAGACAGGACCCGAGCCCCTACGAGCAGTACTTC. As protein: CAIRQDPSPYEQYF.

The J gene is TRBJ2-7, the V gene TRBV10-2; TRBD2 agrees at 11 bases. The J segment lost 6 bases and the V segment lost 3 bases, leaving 4 bases of the junction unmatched. The CDR3 totals 14 residues. Germline V gene lookup returns CDR1 WSHSY and CDR2 SAAADI. CDR3 DNA sequence: TGCGCCAGCAGTGAAGCCGGGACTAGCGGCGAGCAGTACTTC. This sequence encodes CASSEAGTSGEQYF.

Only one count was recorded for this clone. This chain links TRBV28 with TRBJ2-1; D might be TRBD2 (6 bases). Trimming removed 5 bases at V and 3 bases at J, with 17 bases between. Germline V CDR1 and CDR2: MDHEN, SYDVKM. This CDR3 contains 16 residues. For the CDR3, the DNA is TGTGCCAGCAGTCCCGGGTCGGGAGAGGTCTACAATGAGCAGTTCTTC. It encodes CASSPGSGEVYNEQFF.

The chain combines TRBV10-3 with TRBJ1-2; D gene uncertain. This CDR3 spans 14 amino acids. The V gene's germline CDR1 is ENHRY and CDR2 SYGVKD. V lost 2 bases, J lost 7 bases, and 14 bases lay in between. CDR3 DNA: TGTGCCATCAGTGAGCACAGTCCCTACACTGGCTACACCTTC. Translated, it gives CAISEHSPYTGYTF.

The chain links TRBV11-3 to TRBJ2-7; TRBD2 is a possible D gene (7 bases). The CDR3 loop spans 16 amino acids. Trimming took 5 bases from V and 0 from J, leaving 17 bases between them. CDR1 and CDR2 (germline): SGHNT, YENEEA. CDR3 nucleotide sequence: TGTGCCAGCAGCATTTACGGGGGCGGGAGCTCCTACGAGCAGTACTTC. Its translation: CASSIYGGGSSYEQYF. Full variable domain (remainder filled in from reference TRBV11-3 and TRBJ2-7): EAGVVQSPRYKIIEKKQPVAFWCNPISGHNTLYWYLQNLGQGPELLIRYENEEAVDDSQLPKDRFSAERLKGVDSTLKIQPAELGDSAVYLCASSIYGGGSSYEQYFGPGTRLTVT.

The J gene is TRBJ2-7, the V gene TRBV28, with TRBD1 matching over 9 bases. This CDR3 region has 15 residues. CDR1 and CDR2 (germline): MDHEN, SYDVKM. Trimming cost V 7 bases and J 0 bases; bases outside gene matches: 7. The CDR3 protein is CASKAPGQGSYEQYF. The CDR3 DNA reads as TGTGCCAGCAAAGCTCCGGGACAGGGCTCCTACGAGCAGTACTTC.

The chain combines TRBV2 with TRBJ1-1; 11 bases agree with TRBD1. Unmatched junction bases numbered 8, after V lost 1 base and J lost 10 bases. This CDR3 spans 15 amino acids. Germline CDR1 SNHLY, CDR2 FYNNEI. The CDR3 spells CASSEVRTGGWGAFF. Here the CDR3 DNA reads TGTGCCAGCAGTGAAGTTAGGACAGGGGGCTGGGGAGCTTTCTTT.

The chain has TRBV11-2 and TRBJ1-1; no clear D gene. The V end was cut by 3 bases, the J end by 1 base, with 6 bases between. Germline V gene data show CDR1 as SGHAT and CDR2 as FQNNGV. The CDR3 runs to 13 residues. As DNA, the CDR3 is TGTGCCAGCAGCTTGAGGGAGAACACTGAAGCTTTCTTT. Translation: CASSLRENTEAFF.

V gene TRBV28 combines with J gene TRBJ2-7; TRBD2 matches 8 bases. CDR3 length: 15 amino acids. Per the germline V gene, CDR1 is MDHEN and CDR2 is SYDVKM. V was clipped by 5 bases and J by 0 bases; unmatched bases: 6. CDR3 protein: CASSETGTSSYEQYF. As DNA, the CDR3 is TGTGCCAGCAGTGAGACCGGGACTAGCTCCTACGAGCAGTACTTC. The full variable domain, its missing parts supplied by reference TRBV28 and TRBJ2-7, is DVKVTQSSRYLVKRTGEKVFLECVQDMDHENMFWYRQDPGLGLRLIYFSYDVKMKEKGDIPEGYSVSREKKERFSLILESASTNQTSMYLCASSETGTSSYEQYFGPGTRLTVT.